Below are 4 T cell receptor beta chains sequenced from a single sample in a study of cytomegalovirus exposure and HLA in healthy donors. Primers included in the PCR were 60 Vbeta and 13 Jbeta primers. Assay used: immunoSEQ multiplex PCR; TCRdb lists only in-frame clones, some missing. This table has about 170,000 clones, 75% to 90% appearing once. The sample taken for sequencing was PBMCs. The receptors derive from a male donor in good health and CMV-seronegative.

The V gene is TRBV7-9, the J gene TRBJ2-7; 7 bases fit TRBD1. Germline loops: CDR1 SEHNR, CDR2 FQNEAQ (reference sequence). V gave up 5 bases and J gave up 5 bases; unmatched junction bases: 6. The CDR3 loop spans 13 amino acids. CDR3 protein: CASSPRQGHEQYF. The CDR3, as DNA: TGTGCCAGCAGCCCTCGACAGGGTCACGAGCAGTACTTC.

The J gene is TRBJ1-5, the V gene TRBV2, with 8 bases fitting TRBD1. This CDR3 contains 13 residues. CDR1 and CDR2 from the germline V gene are SNHLY and FYNNEI. V gave up 7 bases and J gave up 7 bases; unmatched junction bases: 6. CDR3 sequence reads: CASTGDRGQPQHF. CDR3 in DNA: TGTGCCAGCACCGGAGACAGGGGCCAGCCCCAGCATTTT.

The chain combines TRBV11-1 with TRBJ2-7; D may be TRBD1 (7 bases). CDR1 SGHAT and CDR2 FQDESV come from the germline V gene (reference sequence). Trimming stripped 5 bases from V and 3 bases from J, with 20 bases between. This CDR3 comprises 16 residues. CDR3 DNA sequence: TGTGCCAGCAGCCGAAGGAGGGGGCGAACAAGCTACGAGCAGTACTTC. It translates to CASSRRRGRTSYEQYF.

The V gene is TRBV7-9, the J gene TRBJ1-4, with D possibly being TRBD1 (6 bases). The CDR3 is 13 amino acids. The germline CDR1 and CDR2 sequences are SEHNR and FQNEAQ (reference sequence). The V end lost 5 bases, the J end lost 4 bases, and 8 bases lay between the germline ends. This chain's CDR3 is CASSRTVNEKLFF. The CDR3 nucleotides read TGTGCCAGCAGCCGGACAGTTAATGAAAAACTGTTTTTT.